The 19 T cell receptor beta chains in this list originate from one sample, sequenced in a study of blood T cell repertoires in COVID-19. Here immunoSEQ multiplex PCR was the method, and the copy in TCRdb shows in-frame clones only, minus some. The data contain approximately 180,000 clones, around 80% of them seen just once; the ten biggest clones take up roughly 8.1%. The sample taken for sequencing was peripheral blood. Receptor source: a woman in her 70s with acute or convalescent COVID-19.

This chain uses TRBV7-3 with TRBJ2-2; TRBD1 aligns across 9 bases. The CDR3 is made up of 16 amino acids. The germline CDR1 and CDR2 sequences are SGHTA and FQGTGA. J gave up 7 bases and V 2 bases, and 8 bases lay outside the gene matches. CDR3 nucleotide sequence: TGTGCCAGCAGCTTATGGGGACAGGGTCGGGACGGGGAGCTGTTTTTT. Translation: CASSLWGQGRDGELFF.

The chain uses TRBV7-2 and TRBJ1-1; possible D gene TRBD1, 6 bases. Germline V gene sequence: CDR1 SGHTA, CDR2 FQGNSA. This CDR3 contains 17 residues. The V and J ends lost 5 bases and 0 bases respectively, with 19 bases between them. The CDR3 region is CASSPLAGAGMNTEAFF. CDR3 DNA: TGTGCCAGCAGCCCCCTCGCAGGGGCGGGTATGAACACTGAAGCTTTCTTT.

This chain connects TRBV6-2 or TRBV6-3 to TRBJ2-5; 7 bases fit TRBD2. CDR1 and CDR2 (germline): MNHEY, SVGEGT. The V gene end was trimmed by 0 bases and the J gene end by 5 bases; junction bases not matched to a gene: 6. The CDR3 runs to 15 residues. The CDR3 bases are TGTGCCAGCAGTTACTCGCTAGCGGAAGGGGAGACCCAGTACTTC. Its translation: CASSYSLAEGETQYF.

The rearrangement uses TRBV10-1 and TRBJ1-5, with unresolved D. CDR3 size: 16 residues. Germline-derived CDR1 and CDR2 are WNHNN and SYGVQD (reference sequence). The ends were cut back, 7 bases at V and 4 bases at J, with 20 bases in the middle. The CDR3 reads CASNTPRIGRNQPQHF. The CDR3 region has the DNA TGCGCCAGCAATACCCCCAGGATAGGGAGGAATCAGCCCCAGCATTTT.

The chain employs TRBV6-2 or TRBV6-3 and TRBJ2-7, with TRBD1 identical over 7 bases. The CDR3 consists of 14 residues. V trimming: 4 bases; J trimming: 8 bases; junction bases outside the gene matches: 11. Germline V gene lookup returns CDR1 MNHEY and CDR2 SVGEGT. This chain's CDR3 is CASSSDRGQAKQYF. CDR3 nucleotides: TGTGCCAGCAGTTCGGATAGAGGACAGGCGAAGCAGTACTTC.

The V call is TRBV6-5, the J call TRBJ1-1; 7 bases line up with TRBD1. Per germline, CDR1 MNHEY and CDR2 SVGAGI. Germline trimming cut 2 bases from V and 4 bases from J; bases unmatched to any gene: 4. CDR3 length: 14 amino acids. The CDR3: CASSYNRGPTEAFF. The DNA of the CDR3 is TGTGCCAGCAGTTACAACAGGGGCCCCACTGAAGCTTTCTTT.

The chain recombines TRBV5-1 with TRBJ1-2, with 9 nucleotides matching TRBD1. Germline V gene sequence: CDR1 SGHRS, CDR2 YFSETQ. V shed 0 bases, J shed 5 bases, and the junction held 2 bases outside the gene matches. The CDR3 has 14 amino acids. CDR3 residues: CASSLDRGQYGYTF. CDR3 in DNA: TGCGCCAGCAGCTTGGACAGGGGGCAATATGGCTACACCTTC. Full variable domain (remainder filled in from reference TRBV5-1 and TRBJ1-2): KAGVTQTPRYLIKTRGQQVTLSCSPISGHRSVSWYQQTPGQGLQFLFEYFSETQRNKGNFPGRFSGRQFSNSRSEMNVSTLELGDSALYLCASSLDRGQYGYTFGSGTRLTVV.

As to this clone: Other DNA sequences of this sample code for an identical CDR3. The CDR3 DNA reads TGCAGTGCCCTCAGGGGTACTGAAGCTTTCTTT. Translated: CSALRGTEAFF. V gene TRBV20-1 combines with J gene TRBJ1-1; D is possibly TRBD1 (6 bases). The germline gives CDR1 DFQATT, CDR2 SNEGSKA (reference sequence). The V and J ends lost 6 bases and 5 bases respectively, with 10 bases between them. The CDR3 consists of 11 residues.

Written as DNA, the CDR3 is TGTGCCAGCAGCTTTAGCGGGAGTGTCTACGAGCAGTACTTC. Its translation is CASSFSGSVYEQYF. V usage is TRBV5-4 and J usage is TRBJ2-7; 9 nucleotides line up with TRBD2. Germline values: CDR1 SGHNT, CDR2 YYREEE (reference sequence). The CDR3 is 14 amino acids. Germline trimming cut 2 bases from V and 3 bases from J; bases unmatched to any gene: 3.

This clone has only a few counts. This chain joins TRBV28 and TRBJ2-7; a weak D match, TRBD1 (6 bases). The CDR3 contains 14 residues. Trimming cost V 6 bases and J 0 bases, with 12 bases left between them. The germline CDR1 and CDR2 sequences are MDHEN and SYDVKM. The CDR3 sequence is CASRTGSSSYEQYF. The CDR3 bases are TGTGCCAGCAGAACAGGGTCGAGCTCCTACGAGCAGTACTTC.

The CDR3, as DNA: TGTGCCAGCAGCGGCAGGATGAACACTGAAGCTTTCTTT. Protein sequence: CASSGRMNTEAFF. The gene calls are TRBV3-1 (or the pseudogene TRBV3-2) and TRBJ1-1; no clear D gene. With 5 bases removed from V and 0 bases from J, the gap between germline ends came to 7 bases. The CDR3 has 13 residues. Germline CDR1 is LGHDT and CDR2 is YNNKEL (reference sequence).

The V and J genes are TRBV6-5 and TRBJ1-4; D not certain. With 7 bases removed from V and 8 bases from J, the gap between germline ends came to 17 bases. This CDR3 is built from 14 residues. Germline V gene sequence: CDR1 MNHEY, CDR2 SVGAGI. Written as DNA, the CDR3 is TGTGCCAGCACTATCGGGTCTGGAAGGGAAAAACTGTTTTTT. It is translated as CASTIGSGREKLFF.

This clone was detected a few times. The chain combines TRBV14 with TRBJ2-5; 12 nucleotides agree with TRBD2. With 1 base clipped from V and 2 bases from J, the junction kept 5 bases outside the gene matches. The germline gives CDR1 SGHDN, CDR2 FVKESK. The CDR3 consists of 17 residues. CDR3 bases: TGTGCCAGCAGCCAAGGTCGGACTAGCGGGGAACAAGAGACCCAGTACTTC. It yields the protein CASSQGRTSGEQETQYF.

This clone was picked up many times. The J gene is TRBJ2-7, the V gene TRBV4-3, with 7 bases fitting TRBD1. V lost 0 bases to trimming and J lost 3 bases; unmatched junction nucleotides: 5. CDR1 is LGHNA and CDR2 is YSLEER in the germline V gene. The CDR3 has 15 residues. CDR3 protein: CASSQDPRQGYEQYF. The CDR3 nucleotides are TGCGCCAGCAGCCAAGATCCGAGACAGGGCTACGAGCAGTACTTC.

This clone was seen only a few times. The sample has other DNA sequences that encode this CDR3 too. The chain joins TRBV12-3 or TRBV12-4 to TRBJ1-2; D is uncertain. The V end lost 3 bases, the J end lost 8 bases, and 13 bases lay between the germline ends. The CDR3 sequence is 13 residues long. DNA for the CDR3: TGTGCCAGCAGTTTTGGAGGAAAGGAAGGCTACACCTTC. Translation gives CASSFGGKEGYTF.

V gene TRBV7-2 combines with J gene TRBJ1-6, with D possibly TRBD1 on 5 matching bases. Trimming took 5 bases from V and 6 from J, leaving 11 bases between them. CDR3 length: 14 residues. Germline CDR1 is SGHTA and CDR2 is FQGNSA. DNA for the CDR3: TGTGCCAGCAGCCCCCGACAGAGTAATTCACCCCTCCACTTT. It translates to CASSPRQSNSPLHF.

This chain connects TRBV11-3 to TRBJ2-2; 7 nucleotides match TRBD1. CDR3 size: 15 residues. In germline, CDR1 is SGHNT, CDR2 YENEEA. Losses at the gene ends were 7 bases for V and 9 bases for J; bases not matched to a gene: 14. In nucleotides, the CDR3 is TGTGCCAGCAACACCGGACAGGAAGGTCGCCGGGAGCTGTTTTTT. Its protein is CASNTGQEGRRELFF.

The chain links TRBV28 to TRBJ1-3, with D hard to call. V was pared by 6 bases and J by 4 bases, with 16 bases between. The germline V gene has CDR1 MDHEN and CDR2 SYDVKM. The CDR3 covers 15 residues. CDR3 coding DNA: TGTGCCAGCAGCCCCCCGAGGGCCTCCGGAAACACCATATATTTT. This translates into CASSPPRASGNTIYF.

The chain links TRBV30 to TRBJ1-2, with 8 bases fitting TRBD1. The V gene end was trimmed by 3 bases and the J gene end by 4 bases; junction bases not matched to a gene: 4. CDR3 length: 13 residues. From germline, CDR1 is GTSNPN and CDR2 SVGIG (reference sequence). This CDR3 reads CAWRGQGFYGYTF. In nucleotides, the CDR3 is TGTGCCTGGAGAGGACAGGGTTTCTATGGCTACACCTTC. The entire variable domain, with the rest obtained from reference TRBV30 and TRBJ1-2, is as follows: SQTIHQWPATLVQPVGSPLSLECTVEGTSNPNLYWYRQAAGRGLQLLFYSVGIGQISSEVPQNLSASRPQDRQFILSSKKLLLSDSGFYLCAWRGQGFYGYTFGSGTRLTVV.